These T cell receptor beta chains were read from a single sample in a study of blood T cells in healthy people across ages. TCRdb used MiXCR to reprocess the 5' RACE reads, holding one entry per CDR3 protein. Here the sample spans hundreds of thousands of distinct CDR3 sequences, 60% to 80% being singletons. Sequencing was carried out using blood. Source of these receptors: a man aged 30-40 years in good health. Each CDR3 is given with its conserved first and last residue. A D gene is named only where the DNA matches it firmly. Rows give clone size only sometimes, using once, few, many, or a class for an expanded clone.

j_gene | d_gene | v_gene | abundance | CDR3nt | CDR3aa
TRBJ2-7 | - | TRBV15 | - | TGTGCCACCAGAGCGGGACACAGCTCCTACGAGCAGTACTTC | CATRAGHSSYEQYF
TRBJ1-6 | - | TRBV4-2 | few | TGTGCCAGCAGCCAACAGAGGAATAATTCACCCCTCCACTTT | CASSQQRNNSPLHF
TRBJ2-7 | - | TRBV9 | - | TGTGCCAGCAGCGCACCAGGTAGGGAGAACGAGCAGTACTTC | CASSAPGRENEQYF
TRBJ2-2 | - | TRBV15 | - | TGTGCCACCAGCAGAGTCTACGGGGAGCTGTTTTTT | CATSRVYGELFF
TRBJ2-7 | - | TRBV4-2 | - | TGTGCCAGCAGCCCATCCAATGTCCCAGTCGGGTACGAGCAGTACTTC | CASSPSNVPVGYEQYF
TRBJ1-5 | - | TRBV10-3 | - | TGTGCCATCAGTGAGGGTAGGGGCAATCAGCCCCAGCATTTT | CAISEGRGNQPQHF
TRBJ2-5 | TRBD2 | TRBV20-1 | - | TGCAGTGCAAGACTAGCGGGGCTCACTCAAGAGACCCAGTACTTC | CSARLAGLTQETQYF
TRBJ2-1 | - | TRBV18 | - | TGTGCCAGCTCACCACTAGCAACAAGCTACAATGAGCAGTTCTTC | CASSPLATSYNEQFF
TRBJ2-3 | - | TRBV3-1 | - | TGTGCCAGCAGCCAATCCGGGGTCCCAGATACGCAGTATTTT | CASSQSGVPDTQYF
TRBJ2-1 | - | TRBV29-1 | - | TGCAGCGTTGATGGCCAATACAATGAGCAGTTCTTC | CSVDGQYNEQFF
TRBJ2-3 | - | TRBV12-3/TRBV12-4 | once | TGTGCCAGTAGTTTCGGCAGAACCAACACAGATACGCAGTATTTT | CASSFGRTNTDTQYF
TRBJ2-7 | - | TRBV14 | once | TGTGCCAGCAGCCACTGGCTGACAGGTTACGAGCAGTACTTC | CASSHWLTGYEQYF
TRBJ2-5 | - | TRBV29-1 | once | TGCAGCGCTAGGTGGTTTGAGGGACCGCCCCGAGGACAAGAGACCCAGTACTTC | CSARWFEGPPRGQETQYF
TRBJ2-1 | - | TRBV11-2 | - | TGTGCCAGCAGCGAGAATACTGGAGTCTACAATGAGCAGTTCTTC | CASSENTGVYNEQFF
TRBJ2-5 | TRBD2 | TRBV5-1 | once | TGCGCCAGCTGCTTAAGCTGGGGACTAAAAGAGCAGTACTTC | CASCLSWGLKEQYF
TRBJ2-3 | - | TRBV20-1 | - | TGCAGTGCTAGAGACCCCGGACAGTCCACAGATACGCAGTATTTT | CSARDPGQSTDTQYF
TRBJ2-3 | - | TRBV4-3 | - | TGCGCCAGCGGCAAGGGGTGGAACACAGATACGCAGTATTTT | CASGKGWNTDTQYF
TRBJ2-5 | - | TRBV11-2 | few | TGTGCCAGCAGCGTCAGGGAAGAGACCCAGTACTTC | CASSVREETQYF
TRBJ2-7 | - | TRBV20-1 | - | TGCAGTGCTAGGGGGGACATCTGGACCTACGAGCAGTACTTC | CSARGDIWTYEQYF
TRBJ2-7 | TRBD1 | TRBV4-3 | - | TGCGCCAGCAGCCAAGGACAGGGGGCAGGGAACGAGCAGTACTTC | CASSQGQGAGNEQYF
TRBJ2-3 | TRBD2 | TRBV29-1 | few | TGCAGCGTTGAACTCGAACTAGCGGGGAAAGGCACAGATACGCAGTATTTT | CSVELELAGKGTDTQYF
TRBJ2-7 | - | TRBV24-1 | once | TGTGCCACCAGTGATTTGCGGAGGGGGCTATCGTCCTACGAGCAGTACTTC | CATSDLRRGLSSYEQYF
TRBJ2-7 | TRBD1 | TRBV5-6 | few | TGTGCCAGCAGCACGATGACAGGGAGCCACGAGCAGTACTTC | CASSTMTGSHEQYF
TRBJ1-6 | - | TRBV7-3 | - | TGTGCCAGCAGCCAATGGGCGGACACCAACTCACCCCTCCACTTT | CASSQWADTNSPLHF
TRBJ2-7 | - | TRBV7-2 | few | TGTGCCAGCAGCTCATCCAGGGACAACACCTACGAGCAGTACTTC | CASSSSRDNTYEQYF
TRBJ2-7 | TRBD1 | TRBV6-5 | - | TGTGCCAGCAGCATCGGACAGGATTTCTCCTACGAGCAGTACTTC | CASSIGQDFSYEQYF
TRBJ2-3 | - | TRBV27 | - | TGTGCCAGCAGTTTACTAGGCATGCCTCGAGATACGCAGTATTTT | CASSLLGMPRDTQYF
TRBJ2-1 | TRBD2 | TRBV24-1 | - | TGTGCCACCAGTGGGGGGCTAGCGGGGGACAACAATGAGCAGTTCTTC | CATSGGLAGDNNEQFF
TRBJ2-7 | TRBD1 | TRBV6-1 | few | TGTGCCATCCTGTCGGACAGGGTCCACGAGCAGTACTTC | CAILSDRVHEQYF
TRBJ2-3 | TRBD2 | TRBV12-3/TRBV12-4 | few | TGTGCCAGCAGTCAGCGGGGGGGCGGCACAGATACGCAGTATTTT | CASSQRGGGTDTQYF
TRBJ1-4 | - | TRBV7-2 | - | TGTGCCAGCAGCTTATCCAGGGTGAATGAAAAACTGTTTTTT | CASSLSRVNEKLFF
TRBJ2-3 | TRBD1 | TRBV20-1 | few | TGCAGTGCTAGCGAACAGGGGCTGGCAGATACGCAGTATTTT | CSASEQGLADTQYF
TRBJ2-1 | - | TRBV12-3/TRBV12-4 | few | TGTGCCAGCAGTGTCGGGCCTTTGGATGAGCAGTTCTTC | CASSVGPLDEQFF
TRBJ2-3 | TRBD2 | TRBV10-3 | - | TGTGCCATCAGTGGCCAACTAGCGGTTACCACAGATACGCAGTATTTT | CAISGQLAVTTDTQYF
TRBJ1-6 | - | TRBV20-1 | - | TGCAGTGCTAGAGATGGGGGCGGAGAGTTTTCACCCCTCCACTTT | CSARDGGGEFSPLHF
TRBJ1-1 | - | TRBV7-9 | - | TGTGCCAGCAGCTTAGCGAGGGAGGCGAACACTGAAGCTTTCTTT | CASSLAREANTEAFF
TRBJ2-3 | - | TRBV4-3 | - | TGCGCCAGCAGCCAAGATGGTAGCGTCACAGATACGCAGTATTTT | CASSQDGSVTDTQYF
TRBJ2-7 | - | TRBV28 | few | TGTGCCAGCAGCCCAACAGAGACCTACGAGCAGTACTTC | CASSPTETYEQYF
TRBJ2-3 | - | TRBV10-3 | few | TGTGCCATCAGACCCCTAAAGGGGGGGGACGGCACAGATACGCAGTATTTT | CAIRPLKGGDGTDTQYF
TRBJ2-3 | - | TRBV12-3/TRBV12-4 | - | TGTGCCAGCATAACGACAGAGAGCACAGATACGCAGTATTTT | CASITTESTDTQYF
TRBJ1-2 | - | TRBV7-9 | - | TGTGCCAGCAGCAAGGACGTAAACTATGGCTACACCTTC | CASSKDVNYGYTF
TRBJ1-1 | TRBD1 | TRBV28 | - | TGTGCCAGCAGTTTTAAGCTTGGACAGGGGGTAATGTACACTGAAGCTTTCTTT | CASSFKLGQGVMYTEAFF
TRBJ2-7 | - | TRBV5-1 | - | TGCGCCAGCAGCTTACCGACAGCTACCTACGAGCAGTACTTC | CASSLPTATYEQYF
TRBJ2-5 | - | TRBV4-3 | - | TGCGCCAGCAGCCAAGGGGTGGGTGGCAGGATCCAAGAGACCCAGTACTTC | CASSQGVGGRIQETQYF
TRBJ2-7 | - | TRBV2 | - | TGTGCCAGCAATTTCTTCTCCGAGCAGTACTTC | CASNFFSEQYF
TRBJ2-7 | TRBD2 | TRBV20-1 | many | TGCAGTGTATCGGCGCGGGGGGACTTTAGGGCCGAGCAGTACTTC | CSVSARGDFRAEQYF
TRBJ2-7 | - | TRBV20-1 | few | TGCAGTGCTGTCGACACGAGCACCGGCGAGCAGTACTTC | CSAVDTSTGEQYF
TRBJ2-3 | TRBD2 | TRBV29-1 | - | TGCAGCGTCCTGGGGCTAAGCGGGGGGCCAGATACGCAGTATTTT | CSVLGLSGGPDTQYF
TRBJ1-2 | - | TRBV12-3/TRBV12-4 | - | TGTGCCAGCAGTTTATCGGGGGAAGGCTACACCTTC | CASSLSGEGYTF
TRBJ2-5 | TRBD2 | TRBV25-1 | few | TGTGCCAGCAGTGAATATGGACTAGCGGGGGGACGAGAGACCCAGTACTTC | CASSEYGLAGGRETQYF
TRBJ2-7 | - | TRBV12-3/TRBV12-4 | - | TGTGCCAGCAGGTCCGGACAGCTGCAGTACTTC | CASRSGQLQYF
TRBJ2-2 | TRBD1 | TRBV20-1 | once | TGCAGTGCTGATCGGGGACAGGGGCTCACCGGGGAGCTGTTTTTT | CSADRGQGLTGELFF
TRBJ1-1 | TRBD1 | TRBV7-2 | once | TGTGCCAGCACCGATGGGACAGGGGTGAGAACTGAAGCTTTCTTT | CASTDGTGVRTEAFF
TRBJ1-2 | - | TRBV20-1 | - | TGCAGTGCCTCGGACGGATACTTTAACTATGGCTACACCTTC | CSASDGYFNYGYTF
TRBJ2-7 | TRBD2 | TRBV7-2 | - | TGTGCCAGCAGCCTCGGACTAGCGTCCTCCTACGAGCAGTACTTC | CASSLGLASSYEQYF
TRBJ2-5 | - | TRBV7-3 | - | TGTGCCAGCAGCTTATCCCGGGCACAAGAGACCCAGTACTTC | CASSLSRAQETQYF
TRBJ2-3 | - | TRBV4-2 | - | TGTGCCAGCAGCCAAGAACAGGTGTTGGGAGATACGCAGTATTTT | CASSQEQVLGDTQYF
TRBJ1-2 | - | TRBV2 | few | TGTGCCAGCAAGACAGGACCGGAGGATGGCTACACCTTC | CASKTGPEDGYTF
TRBJ2-5 | - | TRBV6-5 | - | TGTGCCAGCAGTTACACGACAGGGAGGTACCAAGAGACCCAGTACTTC | CASSYTTGRYQETQYF
TRBJ2-1 | - | TRBV20-1 | many | TGCAGTGCTAGACCCCCCGGGCGGGGGCCCTATCTTTCCTACAATGAGCAGTTCTTC | CSARPPGRGPYLSYNEQFF